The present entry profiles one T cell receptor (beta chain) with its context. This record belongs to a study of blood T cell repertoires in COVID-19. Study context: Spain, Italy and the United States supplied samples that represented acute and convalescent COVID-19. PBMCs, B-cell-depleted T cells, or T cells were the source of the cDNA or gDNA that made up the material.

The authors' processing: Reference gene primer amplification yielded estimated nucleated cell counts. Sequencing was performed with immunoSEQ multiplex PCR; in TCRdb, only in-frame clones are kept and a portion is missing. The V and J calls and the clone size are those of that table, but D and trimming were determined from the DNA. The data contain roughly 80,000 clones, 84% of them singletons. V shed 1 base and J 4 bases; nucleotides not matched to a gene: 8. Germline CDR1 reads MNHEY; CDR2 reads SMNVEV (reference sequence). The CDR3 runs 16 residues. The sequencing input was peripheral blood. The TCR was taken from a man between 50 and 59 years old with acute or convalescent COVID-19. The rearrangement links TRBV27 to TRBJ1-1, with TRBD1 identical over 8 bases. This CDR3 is CASSLWAGGAITEAFF. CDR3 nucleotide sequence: TGTGCCAGCAGTTTATGGGCAGGGGGCGCAATCACTGAAGCTTTCTTT.